This entry concerns a single T cell receptor beta chain. The antigen is unknown. These data belong to a study of T-cell memory formation after mild COVID-19. In the study overall: The two donors had largely donor-specific TCR clusters.

Study-level points and caveats: Researchers could not confirm that second-wave clones peaking on day 37 targeted SARS-CoV-2. That cross-reactive memory joined was suggested by some responding clones appearing in pre-infection memory.

The germline V gene encodes CDR1 SGHTA and CDR2 FQGTGA. CDR3 length: 15 residues. V was clipped by 5 bases and J by 3 bases; unmatched bases: 4. From the 5' RACE reads, TCRdb called clonotypes with MiXCR, one entry per CDR3 protein. The data hold about 400,000 distinct CDR3 sequences, with less than 25% observed a single time. The chain links TRBV7-3 to TRBJ2-2; 9 bases agree with TRBD1. Sequencing was performed on PBMCs or a T cell subset sorted from them (not recorded which). The TCR sequence derives from an adult woman who had mild COVID-19 (a few samples of this study predate the infection). Cell type and time point are not known. CDR3 nucleotides: TGTGCCAGCAGCCTCTGGACAGGGGACACCGGGGAGCTGTTTTTT. Its translation: CASSLWTGDTGELFF.